These 30 T cell receptor beta chains were all obtained from the same sample, sequenced in a study of shared clonotypes between healthy human individuals. Only in-frame clones appear in the TCRdb table, and some are missing; sequencing was by immunoSEQ multiplex PCR. Here the sample spans about 2.3 million clones, more than 85% being singletons. The sequenced sample was naive CD4+ T cells from PBMCs. The subset here: CD45RA+ positively selected. These TCRs come from a man between 18 and 29 years old in good health. Some clones in this sample may be carry-over from other donors' samples.

V is TRBV15 and J is TRBJ1-5; D gene ambiguous. Trimming left V 0 bases short and J 2 bases short, with 8 bases between. The CDR3 extends over 15 amino acids. Germline V gives CDR1 LNHNV, CDR2 YYDKDF (reference sequence). CDR3 residues: CATSREGWGNQPQHF. The CDR3 nucleotides are TGTGCCACCAGCAGAGAAGGGTGGGGCAATCAGCCCCAGCATTTT.

The rearrangement joins TRBV9 to TRBJ1-5; the D gene is possibly TRBD1 (6 bases). V shed 3 bases and J shed 3 bases, with 13 bases lying between them. Germline CDR1 SGDLS, CDR2 YYNGEE. The CDR3 is made up of 15 amino acids. The CDR3 region has the DNA TGTGCCAGCAGCGGAGCCGGGGACACCAATCAGCCCCAGCATTTT. It translates to CASSGAGDTNQPQHF.

The J gene is TRBJ1-2, the V gene TRBV4-3; D might be TRBD1 (5 bases). Trimming took off 3 bases at V and 9 bases at J, with 14 bases between the two ends. Looked up from germline, CDR1 is LGHNA and CDR2 is YSLEER. The CDR3 length is 13 residues. DNA for the CDR3: TGCGCCAGCAGCCAGGGGGAGGTTGTGAGCTACACCTTC. Protein product: CASSQGEVVSYTF.

Worth noting for this clone: In the same sample, other DNA sequences code for this CDR3. The J gene is TRBJ1-4, the V gene TRBV4-1, with a possible D match to TRBD1 (5 bases). This CDR3 contains 15 residues. Germline V gene sequence: CDR1 MGHRA, CDR2 YSYEKL. V lost 3 bases and J lost 7, with 15 bases in between. CDR3 in DNA: TGCGCCAGCAGCCAGGTTCCAGGGCTTGGTGAAAAACTGTTTTTT. This sequence encodes CASSQVPGLGEKLFF.

The V call is TRBV11-2, the J call TRBJ2-7; 10 positions match TRBD2. Germline values: CDR1 SGHAT, CDR2 FQNNGV. Trimming removed 4 bases from V and 6 bases from J; junction bases left unmatched: 12. The CDR3 has 16 residues. The DNA of the CDR3 is TGTGCCAGCAGCTCTAGGAGGCTAGCGGGAGCGTCCGAGCAGTACTTC. It codes for CASSSRRLAGASEQYF.

The J gene is TRBJ2-3, the V gene TRBV20-1; weak D call: TRBD1 (5 bases). Trimming stripped 7 bases from V and 8 bases from J, with 10 bases between. Germline V gene sequence: CDR1 DFQATT, CDR2 SNEGSKA (reference sequence). CDR3 length: 10 residues. CDR3 bases: TGCAGTGGGGGCCCTGGTACGCAGTATTTT. It codes for CSGGPGTQYF.

The chain links TRBV28 to TRBJ1-3; a possible D gene is TRBD1 (6 bases). Trimming cost V 10 bases and J 2 bases, with 15 bases left between them. This CDR3 comprises 14 residues. CDR1 MDHEN and CDR2 SYDVKM come from the germline V gene. CDR3 region: CATKGVKTGNTIYF. The CDR3 nucleotides read TGTGCCACCAAGGGGGTCAAGACTGGAAACACCATATATTTT.

The gene calls are TRBV19 and TRBJ2-7; maybe TRBD2 (7 bases). The CDR3 covers 14 residues. In germline, CDR1 is LNHDA, CDR2 SQIVND (reference sequence). V lost 5 bases to trimming and J lost 0 bases, with 11 bases between them. CDR3 sequence: CASSGQRGSYEQYF. CDR3 DNA: TGTGCCAGTAGTGGACAGCGGGGCTCCTACGAGCAGTACTTC.

The V gene is TRBV30, the J gene TRBJ2-7; 10 bases are shared with TRBD1. V trimming: 1 base; J trimming: 5 bases; junction bases outside the gene matches: 14. The germline V gene encodes CDR1 GTSNPN and CDR2 SVGIG (reference sequence). CDR3 length: 17 amino acids. The CDR3 bases are TGTGCCTGGAGTGGAATTGGGACAGGGGACTCTTGGGACGAGCAGTACTTC. Translating gives CAWSGIGTGDSWDEQYF.

The chain employs TRBV7-2 and TRBJ2-5; D perhaps matches TRBD1 (5 bases). Deletions cut 5 bases from V and 1 base from J, with 11 bases between. CDR1 is SGHTA and CDR2 is FQGNSA in the germline V gene. This CDR3 contains 14 residues. CDR3 sequence (DNA): TGTGCCAGCAGCCCCCGACAGATCCAAGAGACCCAGTACTTC. Its translation is CASSPRQIQETQYF. Supplemented by reference TRBV7-2 and TRBJ2-5, the full variable domain reads GAGVSQSPSNKVTEKGKDVELRCDPISGHTALYWYRQSLGQGLEFLIYFQGNSAPDKSGLPSDRFSAERTGGSVSTLTIQRTQQEDSAVYLCASSPRQIQETQYFGPGTRLLVL.

A remark on this clone: Other DNA sequences of this sample code for an identical CDR3. The CDR3 is CASSPTGGAGTEAFF. As DNA, the CDR3 is TGTGCCAGCTCACCGACGGGAGGGGCTGGGACTGAAGCTTTCTTT. This rearrangement joins TRBV18 to TRBJ1-1, with a tentative D call TRBD1 (5 bases). The CDR3 consists of 15 residues. Germline-derived CDR1 and CDR2 are KGHSH and LQKENI. Trimming left V 3 bases short and J 5 bases short, with 16 bases between.

The V gene is TRBV2, the J gene TRBJ2-1; TRBD1 might be the D (6 bases). Trimming removed 5 bases from V and 0 bases from J, with 11 bases in between. The germline V gene has CDR1 SNHLY and CDR2 FYNNEI. There are 15 residues in the CDR3. The CDR3 DNA reads as TGTGCCAGCAGTAAACAGGGAAGCTCCTACAATGAGCAGTTCTTC. It specifies CASSKQGSSYNEQFF.

This chain joins TRBV5-1 and TRBJ2-3; 11 bases line up with TRBD2. Germline CDR1 and CDR2: SGHRS and YFSETQ. The CDR3 contains 15 residues. J was trimmed by 7 bases and V by 0 bases; bases with no gene match: 4. The CDR3 spells CASSLEGTSGNTQYF. CDR3 nucleotides: TGCGCCAGCAGCTTGGAAGGGACTAGCGGTAATACGCAGTATTTT.

V usage is TRBV27 and J usage is TRBJ2-5; D gene uncertain. The CDR3 sequence is 15 residues long. Trimming removed 3 bases from V and 1 base from J, with 12 bases in between. Per the germline V gene, CDR1 is MNHEY and CDR2 is SMNVEV (reference sequence). The CDR3 spells CASSFDVGPQETQYF. The CDR3 nucleotides read TGTGCCAGCAGTTTCGATGTAGGTCCCCAAGAGACCCAGTACTTC.

The chain joins TRBV11-2 to TRBJ2-5; 7 bases fit TRBD2. J gave up 5 bases and V 5 bases, and 8 bases lay outside the gene matches. The length of the CDR3 is 14 residues. Germline V lookup: CDR1 SGHAT, CDR2 FQNNGV. The CDR3 DNA sequence: TGTGCCAGCAGCCCGGGGCGGGGAGGGGAGACCCAGTACTTC. Amino acids: CASSPGRGGETQYF.

This chain joins TRBV7-2 and TRBJ2-7; TRBD1 matches 7 bases. Germline V gene lookup returns CDR1 SGHTA and CDR2 FQGNSA. This CDR3 spans 15 amino acids. Unmatched junction bases numbered 9, after V lost 5 bases and J lost 2 bases. CDR3 in DNA: TGTGCCAGCAGCACCCGACAGGGTCGAGCCTACGAGCAGTACTTC. Its protein product is CASSTRQGRAYEQYF. The entire variable domain, with the rest obtained from reference TRBV7-2 and TRBJ2-7, is as follows: GAGVSQSPSNKVTEKGKDVELRCDPISGHTALYWYRQSLGQGLEFLIYFQGNSAPDKSGLPSDRFSAERTGGSVSTLTIQRTQQEDSAVYLCASSTRQGRAYEQYFGPGTRLTVT.

A remark on this clone: Germline and junction disagree at one end, which may indicate a read error. CDR3 protein: CASSPLSGRSTYNEQFF. The CDR3, as DNA: TGTGCCAGCTCCCCACTTAGCGGGAGGAGTACCTACAATGAGCAGTTCTTC. The chain is built from TRBV18 and TRBJ2-1; 10 nucleotides agree with TRBD2. This CDR3 has 17 residues. The germline V gene has CDR1 KGHSH and CDR2 LQKENI.

The chain joins TRBV12-5 to TRBJ2-1, with a tentative D call TRBD1 (6 bases). Trimming took off 6 bases at V and 3 bases at J, with 21 bases between the two ends. The length of the CDR3 is 17 residues. CDR1 is LGHNT and CDR2 is FRNRAP in the germline V gene. This CDR3 is CASGIYQQGRNYNEQFF. Here the CDR3 DNA reads TGTGCTAGTGGCATCTACCAACAGGGAAGAAACTACAATGAGCAGTTCTTC.

This clone was observed once. This chain uses TRBV19 with TRBJ1-4, with no clear D. CDR1 LNHDA and CDR2 SQIVND come from the germline V gene (reference sequence). The germline V and J ends were trimmed by 5 bases and 5 bases, with 15 bases remaining between them. This CDR3 is 15 amino acids long. As DNA, the CDR3 is TGTGCCAGTAGTTTCCGACCCCTGGGAAATGAAAAACTGTTTTTT. Protein: CASSFRPLGNEKLFF.

The chain is built from TRBV6-1 and TRBJ1-4; D unclear. CDR1 MNHNS and CDR2 SASEGT come from the germline V gene. The CDR3 totals 13 residues. V was cut by 0 bases and J by 16 bases, with 15 bases left in between. This CDR3 is CASSEAAKAREFF. The CDR3 DNA follows: TGTGCCAGCAGTGAAGCGGCCAAGGCTAGAGAGTTTTTT.

This clone has more than one count but fewer than ten. This chain links TRBV10-3 with TRBJ1-1; D gene uncertain. In germline, CDR1 is ENHRY, CDR2 SYGVKD. The CDR3 runs 15 residues. V dropped 6 bases and J dropped 1 base, with 15 bases sitting between them. CDR3: CAISKVGRANTEAFF. In DNA form, the CDR3 reads TGTGCCATCAGCAAGGTGGGGAGGGCGAACACTGAAGCTTTCTTT.

This sequence joins TRBV7-9 and TRBJ2-1, with TRBD2 matching over 10 bases. Germline V gene data show CDR1 as SEHNR and CDR2 as FQNEAQ (reference sequence). V was pared by 5 bases and J by 3 bases, with 7 bases of the junction left unmatched. CDR3 length: 16 residues. CDR3 in DNA: TGTGCCAGCAGCGCCCTAGCGGGAGTCCGCTACAATGAGCAGTTCTTC. Residues: CASSALAGVRYNEQFF.

The chain links TRBV6-5 to TRBJ1-4, with D tentatively TRBD1 (5 bases). Trimming took 6 bases from V and 3 from J, leaving 11 bases between them. The germline gives CDR1 MNHEY, CDR2 SVGAGI. CDR3 length: 14 amino acids. CDR3 in DNA: TGTGCCAGCAGAAGGAGGGGTCCTAATGAAAAACTGTTTTTT. This codes for CASRRRGPNEKLFF.

V usage is TRBV19 and J usage is TRBJ2-3; the match to TRBD2 covers 7 bases. CDR1 and CDR2 from the germline V gene are LNHDA and SQIVND (reference sequence). The V gene end was trimmed by 0 bases and the J gene end by 4 bases; junction bases not matched to a gene: 13. This CDR3 has 18 amino acids. CDR3 nucleotides: TGTGCCAGTAGTATAGATCTACGGCGGGAGCAGCCTGCAGATACGCAGTATTTT. This gives the protein CASSIDLRREQPADTQYF.

This clone was detected a few times. The sample contains more than one DNA sequence encoding this CDR3. V and J are TRBV5-1 and TRBJ1-1; perhaps TRBD1 as D (5 bases). V lost 0 bases and J 2 bases, leaving 11 bases between the germline ends. CDR3 length: 15 residues. The V gene's germline CDR1 is SGHRS and CDR2 YFSETQ. The CDR3, as DNA: TGCGCCAGCAGCTTGGCCGGGACGGGAAACACTGAAGCTTTCTTT. It codes for CASSLAGTGNTEAFF. Together with reference TRBV5-1 and TRBJ1-1, the CDR3 gives the full variable domain: KAGVTQTPRYLIKTRGQQVTLSCSPISGHRSVSWYQQTPGQGLQFLFEYFSETQRNKGNFPGRFSGRQFSNSRSEMNVSTLELGDSALYLCASSLAGTGNTEAFFGQGTRLTVV.

Of note for this clone: At the DNA level, this CDR3 is encoded by other sequences in the same sample as well. V and J are TRBV18 and TRBJ2-7, with 7 bases matching TRBD1. CDR3 size: 15 residues. V trimming: 0 bases; J trimming: 0 bases; junction bases outside the gene matches: 2. CDR1 and CDR2 from the germline V gene are KGHSH and LQKENI. The CDR3 protein is CASSPPSGGSYEQYF. CDR3 nucleotide sequence: TGTGCCAGCTCACCACCATCAGGGGGCTCCTACGAGCAGTACTTC.

The V gene is TRBV5-4, the J gene TRBJ1-4, with 7 bases that match TRBD1. Per the germline V gene, CDR1 is SGHNT and CDR2 is YYREEE (reference sequence). The J segment lost 10 bases and the V segment lost 4 bases, leaving 16 bases of the junction unmatched. The CDR3 runs to 16 residues. The CDR3 reads CASSDPIQGRVGKLFF. In nucleotides, the CDR3 is TGTGCCAGCAGCGATCCAATACAGGGGAGGGTCGGAAAACTGTTTTTT.

This rearrangement joins TRBV28 to TRBJ2-3, with TRBD2 matching 7 bases. The CDR3 totals 14 residues. Germline values: CDR1 MDHEN, CDR2 SYDVKM. V trimming: 8 bases; J trimming: 0 bases; junction bases outside the gene matches: 5. CDR3 DNA sequence: TGTGCCAGCCTTAGCGGGCGAAGCACAGATACGCAGTATTTT. As protein: CASLSGRSTDTQYF.

This clone was seen only once. The chain joins TRBV28 to TRBJ1-5; TRBD1 aligns across 9 bases. CDR3 length equals 16 residues. J lost 3 bases, V lost 4 bases, and 7 bases had no gene match. Germline CDR1 reads MDHEN; CDR2 reads SYDVKM. In DNA form, the CDR3 reads TGTGCCAGCAGTTCCCCCCGGGACAGGGTCAATCAGCCCCAGCATTTT. It encodes CASSSPRDRVNQPQHF.

V gene TRBV11-1 combines with J gene TRBJ2-5; 9 bases are shared with TRBD2. Trimming took 5 bases from V and 5 from J; bases not matched to a gene: 15. CDR1 and CDR2 from the germline V gene are SGHAT and FQDESV (reference sequence). The CDR3 loop spans 17 amino acids. Here the CDR3 reads CASSARGPAGGGETQYF. CDR3 DNA: TGTGCCAGCAGCGCCCGCGGGCCAGCGGGAGGTGGTGAGACCCAGTACTTC.